This T cell receptor beta chain was retrieved from a study of blood T cell repertoires in COVID-19. Trimming shortened V by 4 bases and J by 4 bases, and 11 bases separated the two germline ends. Germline V lookup: CDR1 SQVTM, CDR2 ANQGSEA. This CDR3 has 13 amino acids. As originally analysed: Estimates of nucleated cell counts were drawn from the amplification of reference gene primers. Measured with immunoSEQ multiplex PCR; TCRdb has only the in-frame clones, and not every one. The V and J calls and clone size are taken from that table; D and trimming were inferred from the DNA. The table has over 150,000 clones, 76% seen once.

The sequence came from a woman of 80 years or more with acute or convalescent COVID-19. V is TRBV29-1 and J is TRBJ1-3; D gene unclear. Material: peripheral blood. The CDR3 loop reads CSVGALSGNTIYF. Here the CDR3 DNA reads TGCAGCGTTGGCGCGCTCTCGGGAAACACCATATATTTT.